This T cell receptor (beta chain) was sequenced in a study of identical twins. This clonotype has more than one count but fewer than ten. A universal primer site arose from template switching, and cDNA bore unique molecular identifiers. Via MiXCR, TCRdb re-called the 5' RACE reads, giving one row per CDR3 protein. The table has some 460,000 distinct CDR3 sequences, 11% to 15% seen once. The length of the CDR3 is 14 residues. Trimming pared 3 bases from V and 5 bases from J, leaving 10 bases between. Germline V CDR1 and CDR2: KGHDR, SFDVKD. This same sample was also part of a study on yellow fever vaccine responses in identical twins.

The specimen was CD4+ T cells sorted from blood. V and J are TRBV24-1 and TRBJ2-1; possibly TRBD1 or TRBD2 for D (5 bases each). This sequence originates from a woman between 18 and 29 years old in good health. CDR3 DNA sequence: TGTGCCACCAGTGATGCCGGGGCCGACAATGAGCAGTTCTTC. Amino acids: CATSDAGADNEQFF.